The 6 T cell receptor beta chains below all came from one sample that was sequenced in a study of preoperative IRX-2 immunotherapy in early breast cancer. Sequencing used immunoSEQ multiplex PCR; TCRdb keeps in-frame clones, though not all of them. The table includes roughly 25,000 clones, around 89% detected once. Treatment denoted: preoperative locoregional IRX-2 cytokine immunotherapy. The material sequenced was tumor tissue, taken after IRX-2 immunotherapy. Receptor source: a human donor with breast cancer.

The chain recombines TRBV18 with TRBJ2-2; 12 bases agree with TRBD1. Germline V lookup: CDR1 KGHSH, CDR2 LQKENI. This CDR3 comprises 15 residues. The V gene end was trimmed by 4 bases and the J gene end by 7 bases; junction bases not matched to a gene: 4. The CDR3 reads CASSLGTGGNGELFF. DNA for the CDR3: TGTGCCAGCTCACTCGGGACAGGGGGCAACGGGGAGCTGTTTTTT.

The rearrangement links TRBV7-6 to TRBJ2-7, with D perhaps TRBD1 or TRBD2 (5 bases each). The CDR3 contains 13 residues. CDR1 is SGHVS and CDR2 is FNYEAQ in the germline V gene. V gave up 5 bases and J gave up 3 bases, with 11 bases separating them. The CDR3 is CASSPGPNYEQYF. The CDR3 DNA follows: TGTGCCAGCAGCCCGGGACCGAACTACGAGCAGTACTTC.

The genes are TRBV28 and TRBJ1-2, with a tentative D call TRBD1 (5 bases). From germline, CDR1 is MDHEN and CDR2 SYDVKM. The CDR3 runs to 16 residues. V lost 0 bases, J lost 2 bases, and 13 bases lay in between. CDR3 protein: CASSLWGGAGNYGYTF. DNA of the CDR3: TGTGCCAGCAGTTTATGGGGTGGGGCAGGAAACTATGGCTACACCTTC.

This sequence joins TRBV5-1 and TRBJ2-1; 7 bases line up with TRBD1. Unmatched junction bases numbered 4, after V lost 0 bases and J lost 1 base. This CDR3 spans 16 amino acids. Germline V gene sequence: CDR1 SGHRS, CDR2 YFSETQ. For the CDR3, the DNA is TGCGCCAGCAGCTTGGAAGCAGGGGGTTCCTACAATGAGCAGTTCTTC. Translation gives CASSLEAGGSYNEQFF.

V is TRBV2 and J is TRBJ2-6; D is uncertain. The V and J ends lost 2 bases and 0 bases respectively, with 8 bases between them. Per the germline V gene, CDR1 is SNHLY and CDR2 is FYNNEI. This CDR3 region has 16 residues. The CDR3 DNA follows: TGTGCCAGCAGTGAACAAGGGTACTCTGGGGCCAACGTCCTGACTTTC. Protein sequence: CASSEQGYSGANVLTF.

The rearrangement joins TRBV7-9 to TRBJ2-1; 13 bases match TRBD2. V lost 6 bases, J lost 7 bases, and 9 bases stayed unmatched. From germline, CDR1 is SEHNR and CDR2 FQNEAQ (reference sequence). There are 16 residues in the CDR3. CDR3 sequence reads: CASSFGLAGVKNEQFF. For the CDR3, the DNA is TGTGCCAGCAGTTTTGGACTAGCGGGAGTTAAAAATGAGCAGTTCTTC.